Below, one T cell receptor (beta chain) is given with its context. Its antigen is still unknown. One junction end does not reproduce the germline sequence, and a read error may be involved. The record originates from a study of T cells in Graves' hyperthyroidism and ophthalmopathy. In the study overall: Peripheral blood draws took place at initial diagnosis, ahead of any treatment. Broader study findings: Ophthalmopathy prediction by the model preceded onset by a median approximately 6.1 months.

TCR beta CDR3 regions were amplified from RNA. HTBI primers were the set used in a first-round RT-PCR of the TCR CDR3. TCRdb re-called the multiplex PCR reads with MiXCR, one entry per CDR3 protein. The repertoire includes roughly 180,000 distinct CDR3 sequences, roughly 9.4% of them detected once, and around 20% sits in the top ten. This CDR3 comprises 14 residues. This receptor was obtained from a woman aged 18-29 years with Graves' hyperthyroidism that later progressed to Graves' ophthalmopathy. The material sequenced was blood. The chain combines TRBV12-3 or TRBV12-4 with TRBJ1-1, with 9 bases aligning to TRBD1. The CDR3 loop reads CASRLTGGHTEAFF. CDR3 in DNA: TGTGCCAGCCGACTGACAGGGGGACACACCGAAGCTTTCTTT.